This T cell receptor (beta chain) came from a study of blood T cell repertoires in COVID-19. The wider study: COVID-19 samples from acute and convalescent phases originated in the United States, Italy and Spain. In each case, the material was cDNA or gDNA derived from T cells, B-cell-depleted T cells, or PBMCs.

CDR3 size: 13 residues. J lost 7 bases, V lost 5 bases, and 8 bases had no gene match. Study processing details: The assay estimated nucleated cells by amplifying reference gene primers. Assay used: immunoSEQ multiplex PCR; TCRdb lists only in-frame clones, some missing. V and J calls and clone size are those listed in that table; D and trimming were worked out from the DNA. This table holds around 150,000 clones, 80% to 90% found once. The source of this sequence is a woman aged 60-70 years with active COVID-19. V usage is TRBV12-3 or TRBV12-4 and J usage is TRBJ2-7; 7 bases map to TRBD1. Sample: peripheral blood. The CDR3 DNA is TGTGCCAGCAGTCGGGACAGTTCGGGGGAGCAGTACTTC. As protein: CASSRDSSGEQYF.